This entry lists 10 T cell receptor beta chains sequenced from one sample in a study of control samples from healthy donors and cancer patients. Some clones are missing from TCRdb's copy, which holds only in-frame ones; the method was immunoSEQ multiplex PCR. The profile covers approximately 110,000 clones, with about 80% appearing a single time and 13% taken by the ten largest. Input material: blood. These receptors were obtained from a woman aged 50 to 60 in good health.

The count of this clone is one. V usage is TRBV6-5 and J usage is TRBJ2-7, with 7 bases identical to TRBD1. CDR3 length: 14 amino acids. V dropped 5 bases and J dropped 6; count of bases not matched to a gene: 10. Germline CDR1 reads MNHEY; CDR2 reads SVGAGI. For the CDR3, the DNA is TGTGCCAGCAGTCCCCAACCTTCAGGGGGCGAGCAGTACTTC. It codes for CASSPQPSGGEQYF.

The V and J genes are TRBV7-9 and TRBJ1-2, with 7 positions matching TRBD1. V lost 3 bases to trimming and J lost 8 bases; unmatched junction nucleotides: 9. The CDR3 consists of 14 residues. CDR1 is SEHNR, CDR2 FQNEAQ, per germline (reference sequence). CDR3 in amino acids: CASSFLTTGSGYTF. The CDR3 DNA is TGTGCCAGCAGCTTTTTAACGACAGGGAGCGGCTACACCTTC.

The chain is built from TRBV7-8 and TRBJ2-2; D is possibly TRBD2 (6 bases). V was pared by 3 bases and J by 6 bases, with 11 bases between. This CDR3 region has 14 residues. CDR1 is SGHVS, CDR2 FQNEAQ, per germline. CDR3: CASSFRGGAGELFF. CDR3 nucleotide sequence: TGTGCCAGCAGCTTCCGGGGAGGAGCCGGGGAGCTGTTTTTT.

The rearrangement links TRBV9 to TRBJ1-5; perhaps TRBD1 as D (5 bases). Germline CDR1 SGDLS, CDR2 YYNGEE. Trimming shortened V by 2 bases and J by 4 bases, and 10 bases separated the two germline ends. The CDR3 extends over 14 amino acids. The CDR3 region is CASSVRGENQPQHF. CDR3 nucleotides: TGTGCCAGCAGCGTCCGAGGGGAAAATCAGCCCCAGCATTTT.

The CDR3 is CASRQKQGGNTIYF. The DNA for the CDR3 is TGTGCCAGTAGACAAAAACAGGGCGGAAACACCATATATTTT. This rearrangement joins TRBV19 to TRBJ1-3; D possibly corresponds to TRBD1 (6 bases). CDR3 length: 14 residues. Trimming cost V 6 bases and J 4 bases, with 13 bases left between them. Germline lookup yields CDR1 LNHDA and CDR2 SQIVND (reference sequence).

The J gene is TRBJ2-5, the V gene TRBV5-4, with 12 bases that match TRBD2. The CDR3 loop spans 14 amino acids. Germline V gene data show CDR1 as SGHNT and CDR2 as YYREEE (reference sequence). J lost 5 bases, V lost 4 bases, and 3 bases had no gene match. This CDR3 is CASSQGLAGETQYF. As DNA, the CDR3 is TGTGCCAGCAGCCAGGGACTAGCGGGTGAGACCCAGTACTTC.

The rearrangement joins TRBV11-2 to TRBJ1-5, with D uncertain. Germline V gene sequence: CDR1 SGHAT, CDR2 FQNNGV. The CDR3 loop spans 13 amino acids. The ends were cut back, 1 base at V and 3 bases at J, with 4 bases in the middle. CDR3 amino acids: CASSLGVNQPQHF. The CDR3 nucleotides read TGTGCCAGCAGCTTAGGGGTCAATCAGCCCCAGCATTTT.

This chain joins TRBV19 and TRBJ2-1, with 9 positions matching TRBD2. V shed 3 bases, J shed 0 bases, and the junction held 12 bases outside the gene matches. The germline V gene encodes CDR1 LNHDA and CDR2 SQIVND (reference sequence). The CDR3 is 19 amino acids. In DNA form, the CDR3 reads TGTGCCAGTAGTATTAATAGCGGGGGAACCATCAGCTCCTACAATGAGCAGTTCTTC. It yields the protein CASSINSGGTISSYNEQFF.

The chain employs TRBV11-2 and TRBJ1-1; no reliable D call. The CDR3 consists of 13 residues. V lost 1 base and J lost 5, with 8 bases in between. Germline V gene data show CDR1 as SGHAT and CDR2 as FQNNGV. The CDR3 is CASSLVGGTEAFF. CDR3 in DNA: TGTGCCAGCAGCTTAGTGGGTGGGACTGAAGCTTTCTTT.

J is TRBJ2-1 and V is TRBV27, with 13 bases fitting TRBD2. The CDR3 has 17 amino acids. Germline-derived CDR1 and CDR2 are MNHEY and SMNVEV (reference sequence). With 5 bases clipped from V and 4 bases from J, the junction kept 8 bases outside the gene matches. The CDR3 DNA sequence: TGTGCCAGCAGTCTCCCACTAGCGGGAGGGCGGTACAATGAGCAGTTCTTC. Protein sequence: CASSLPLAGGRYNEQFF.